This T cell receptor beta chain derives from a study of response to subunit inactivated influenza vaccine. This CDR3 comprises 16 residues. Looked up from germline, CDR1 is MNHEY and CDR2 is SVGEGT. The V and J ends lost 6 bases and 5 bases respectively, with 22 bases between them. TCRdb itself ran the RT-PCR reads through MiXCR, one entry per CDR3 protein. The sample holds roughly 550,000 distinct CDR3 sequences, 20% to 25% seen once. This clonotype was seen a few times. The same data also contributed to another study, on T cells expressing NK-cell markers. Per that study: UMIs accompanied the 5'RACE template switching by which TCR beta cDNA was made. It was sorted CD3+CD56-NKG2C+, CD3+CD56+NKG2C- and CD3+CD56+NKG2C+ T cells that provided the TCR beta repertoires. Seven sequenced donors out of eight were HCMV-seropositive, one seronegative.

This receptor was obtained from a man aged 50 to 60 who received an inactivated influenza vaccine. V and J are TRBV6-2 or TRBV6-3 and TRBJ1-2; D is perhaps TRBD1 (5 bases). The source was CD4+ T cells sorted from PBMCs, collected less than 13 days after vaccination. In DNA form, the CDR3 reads TGTGCCAGCAGCCGACCGGGACCTCAAAAGACGTATGGCTACACCTTC. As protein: CASSRPGPQKTYGYTF.